The 21 T cell receptor beta chains reported below all come from one sample, sequenced in a study of blood T cells in healthy people across ages. Primed by a sample-barcoded 5' primer and a J-beta primer mix, a second PCR proceeded for about 6 to 11 cycles. TCRdb reprocessed the 5' RACE reads with MiXCR, giving one entry per CDR3 protein. The data contain about 1,500,000 distinct CDR3 sequences, 42% of them singletons. Sequenced material: blood. Source of these receptors: a woman between 18 and 29 years old in good health.

A remark on this clonotype: The junction and the germline gene differ at one end; a read error may be behind it. The gene calls are TRBV7-7 and TRBJ2-1; 9 bases fit TRBD1. Germline V gives CDR1 SSHAT, CDR2 FNYEAQ (reference sequence). The CDR3 loop spans 14 amino acids. The CDR3 nucleotides are TGTGCTAGCAGCTTAGAACAGGGGGCCTATGAGCAGTTCTTC. It encodes CASSLEQGAYEQFF.

The chain employs TRBV9 and TRBJ2-1; 11 nucleotides match TRBD2. This CDR3 has 17 amino acids. V gave up 2 bases and J gave up 8 bases; unmatched junction bases: 12. The V gene's germline CDR1 is SGDLS and CDR2 YYNGEE. CDR3 loop: CASSVGLAGTSIDEQFF. The CDR3 coding sequence is TGTGCCAGCAGCGTCGGACTAGCGGGCACGAGCATCGATGAGCAGTTCTTC. Supplemented by reference TRBV9 and TRBJ2-1, the full variable domain reads DSGVTQTPKHLITATGQRVTLRCSPRSGDLSVYWYQQSLDQGLQFLIQYYNGEERAKGNILERFSAQQFPDLHSELNLSSLELGDSALYFCASSVGLAGTSIDEQFFGPGTRLTVL.

J is TRBJ2-3 and V is TRBV7-2; D call uncertain. The germline V and J ends were trimmed by 8 bases and 0 bases, with 9 bases remaining between them. Germline CDR1 reads SGHTA; CDR2 reads FQGNSA. CDR3 length equals 13 residues. The CDR3 here is CASGKPSTDTQYF. CDR3 in DNA: TGTGCCAGCGGGAAGCCGAGCACAGATACGCAGTATTTT.

The chain combines TRBV5-1 with TRBJ1-4, with 9 bases lining up with TRBD1. Losses at the gene ends were 1 base for V and 8 bases for J; bases not matched to a gene: 12. This CDR3 region has 17 residues. Looked up from germline, CDR1 is SGHRS and CDR2 is YFSETQ. This CDR3 is CASSLRPSDRGDEKLFF. For the CDR3, the DNA is TGCGCCAGCAGCTTGAGGCCCTCGGACAGGGGCGACGAAAAACTGTTTTTT.

V usage is TRBV4-1 and J usage is TRBJ2-3; D unresolved. CDR3 length equals 13 residues. The ends were cut back, 4 bases at V and 4 bases at J, with 9 bases in the middle. Per germline, CDR1 MGHRA and CDR2 YSYEKL. In nucleotides, the CDR3 is TGCGCCAGCAGCCTACCCCTGGCAGATACGCAGTATTTT. Protein product: CASSLPLADTQYF.

As DNA, the CDR3 is TGTGCCAGCAGCCAAGCGACTAGCGGGACTGTGCAGTACTTC. The encoded protein is CASSQATSGTVQYF. The V call is TRBV3-1, the J call TRBJ2-5; 11 positions match TRBD2. The CDR3 loop spans 14 amino acids. The germline V gene has CDR1 LGHDT and CDR2 YNNKEL (reference sequence). Losses at the gene ends were 1 base for V and 11 bases for J; bases not matched to a gene: 6.

The chain uses TRBV7-2 and TRBJ2-3; possibly TRBD2 for D (5 bases). Per germline, CDR1 SGHTA and CDR2 FQGNSA. Trimming cost V 2 bases and J 6 bases, with 15 bases left between them. The CDR3 contains 15 residues. CDR3 bases: TGTGCCAGCAGCTTATGGCGGGCCCAAGGGGATACGCAGTATTTT. Its translation: CASSLWRAQGDTQYF.

This clonotype was seen more than once but under ten times. This sequence joins TRBV12-3 or TRBV12-4 and TRBJ1-2; no definite D call. Trimming pared 3 bases from V and 4 bases from J, leaving 9 bases between. This CDR3 spans 13 amino acids. The CDR3, as DNA: TGTGCCAGCAGTTTTGGAGTTACCTATGGCTACACCTTC. Its protein product is CASSFGVTYGYTF.

The V gene is TRBV4-1, the J gene TRBJ2-3; D is uncertain. The germline V gene encodes CDR1 MGHRA and CDR2 YSYEKL. Trimming left V 6 bases short and J 4 bases short, with 11 bases between. This CDR3 has 13 amino acids. The CDR3 nucleotides read TGCGCCAGCAGACGACCCGAGGCAGATACGCAGTATTTT. It yields the protein CASRRPEADTQYF.

This clonotype has only a few counts. The chain combines TRBV4-1 with TRBJ2-3; D remains ambiguous. Per the germline V gene, CDR1 is MGHRA and CDR2 is YSYEKL. V lost 0 bases to trimming and J lost 4 bases, with 8 bases between them. The CDR3 extends over 14 amino acids. CDR3 sequence (DNA): TGCGCCAGCAGCCAAGAAGCTGGCGCAGATACGCAGTATTTT. Amino acid sequence: CASSQEAGADTQYF.

This clonotype was counted between two and nine times. This rearrangement joins TRBV7-3 to TRBJ2-7; D remains unclear. Germline CDR1 reads SGHTA; CDR2 reads FQGTGA. There are 14 residues in the CDR3. V was cut by 3 bases and J by 4 bases, with 13 bases left in between. CDR3 amino acids: CASSLAAGDYEQYF. In nucleotides, the CDR3 is TGTGCCAGCAGCTTGGCCGCCGGAGATTACGAGCAGTACTTC.

J is TRBJ2-7 and V is TRBV7-4; 9 bases map to TRBD1. CDR1 and CDR2 (germline): SGHVT, SQSDAQ. Trimming at V came to 5 bases and at J to 0 bases, leaving 11 bases not matched to a gene. The CDR3 extends over 17 amino acids. The CDR3 DNA reads TGTGCCAGCAGCAGGGACAGGGTACAATCAATCTCCTACGAGCAGTACTTC. Residues: CASSRDRVQSISYEQYF.

The chain links TRBV20-1 to TRBJ2-7, with 8 bases lining up with TRBD2. Germline V gene sequence: CDR1 DFQATT, CDR2 SNEGSKA (reference sequence). Trimming cost V 3 bases and J 7 bases; bases outside gene matches: 14. The CDR3 is 15 amino acids. The CDR3 protein is CSASGAGGPNNEQYF. In nucleotides, the CDR3 is TGCAGTGCTAGCGGGGCGGGGGGACCCAACAATGAGCAGTACTTC.

This clonotype was counted many times. The V gene is TRBV7-9, the J gene TRBJ2-7, with 7 positions matching TRBD1. Germline CDR1 is SEHNR and CDR2 is FQNEAQ (reference sequence). J gave up 3 bases and V 1 base, and 3 bases lay outside the gene matches. The CDR3 spans 14 residues. The CDR3 reads CASSLGDRVYEQYF. DNA of the CDR3: TGTGCCAGCAGCTTAGGTGACAGGGTCTACGAGCAGTACTTC.

This chain uses TRBV11-2 with TRBJ2-1, with TRBD2 as a possible D gene (5 bases). V dropped 3 bases and J dropped 2 bases, with 11 bases sitting between them. This CDR3 region has 15 residues. From germline, CDR1 is SGHAT and CDR2 FQNNGV. The CDR3 spells CASSFPGSPYNEQFF. The CDR3 bases are TGTGCCAGCAGCTTCCCGGGATCGCCCTACAATGAGCAGTTCTTC.

CDR3 nucleotide sequence: TGTGCCAGCACCGCGGAACAGGGCGGGCAGTACTTC. Translated, it gives CASTAEQGGQYF. This chain links TRBV2 with TRBJ2-4; TRBD1 might be the D (6 bases). The CDR3 covers 12 residues. Trimming shortened V by 7 bases and J by 13 bases, and 17 bases separated the two germline ends. Germline V gene lookup returns CDR1 SNHLY and CDR2 FYNNEI.

V usage is TRBV10-3 and J usage is TRBJ2-3, with 8 bases matching TRBD2. J lost 4 bases, V lost 9 bases, and 6 bases had no gene match. This CDR3 region has 13 residues. The germline CDR1 and CDR2 sequences are ENHRY and SYGVKD. In DNA, the CDR3 is TGTGCCATGAGCGGGAGTTCGGCAGATACGCAGTATTTT. This translates into CAMSGSSADTQYF.

This clonotype occurred a few times. V gene TRBV10-3 combines with J gene TRBJ2-1; perhaps TRBD1 as D (6 bases). The germline V gene has CDR1 ENHRY and CDR2 SYGVKD. The CDR3 sequence is 16 residues long. Trimming took off 10 bases at V and 4 bases at J, with 23 bases between the two ends. CDR3 loop: CASPVDRTDKYNEQFF. The CDR3 DNA reads TGTGCCAGCCCCGTTGATAGGACAGATAAATACAATGAGCAGTTCTTC.

This clonotype was counted many times. This rearrangement joins TRBV29-1 to TRBJ2-7; D may be TRBD2 (5 bases). Germline CDR1 SQVTM, CDR2 ANQGSEA. Deletions cut 4 bases from V and 4 bases from J, with 8 bases between. This CDR3 region has 11 residues. The CDR3 DNA follows: TGCAGCGTTGTCCGGGGATACGAGCAGTACTTC. This codes for CSVVRGYEQYF.

The J gene is TRBJ2-2, the V gene TRBV4-2; tentatively, D is TRBD1 (6 bases). The V end lost 1 base, the J end lost 4 bases, and 10 bases lay between the germline ends. The CDR3 is made up of 15 amino acids. Germline V lookup: CDR1 LGHNA, CDR2 YNFKEQ. CDR3 sequence (DNA): TGTGCCAGCAGCCAAGTGGAAGGGGGCACCGGGGAGCTGTTTTTT. This sequence encodes CASSQVEGGTGELFF.

This chain joins TRBV12-3 or TRBV12-4 and TRBJ2-1; D gene ambiguous. The V and J ends lost 7 bases and 8 bases respectively, with 18 bases between them. The CDR3 has 14 residues. CDR3 DNA sequence: TGTGCCAGCAATATAGACACCCGAGGCTATGAGCAGTTCTTC. Translated, it gives CASNIDTRGYEQFF.